This TCR beta chain originates from a study of PD-1 blockade in mismatch repair-deficient tumors. Background on the study: Patients had eleven to twelve mismatch repair-deficient cancer types and were previously treated and progressing. Overall study results and limits: Rapid post-treatment expansion, then contraction, generally preceding radiologic response, marked tumor-resident clones.

About this clone: Antigen specificity is unknown.

PCR or immunohistochemistry showed mismatch repair deficiency in every enrolled patient. Sequenced by immunoSEQ multiplex PCR; TCRdb stores in-frame clones only, minus some. Counted here are some 19,000 clones, almost 85% occurring once; the ten biggest clones make up 1.4% to 1.5%. Sequencing used PBMCs, obtained 52 weeks after starting pembrolizumab. The clonotype was recovered from an adult with mismatch repair-deficient cancer.

As DNA, the CDR3 is TGTGCCAGCAGTTTAGGGCGAATAGCGGGAGCTCATGAGTTCTTC. Translation gives CASSLGRIAGAHEFF. The V and J genes are TRBV28 and TRBJ2-1, with 9 bases lining up with TRBD2. Germline CDR1 and CDR2: MDHEN and SYDVKM. Germline trimming cut 2 bases from V and 14 bases from J; bases unmatched to any gene: 13. The CDR3 is made up of 15 amino acids.